What follows are 11 T cell receptor beta chains derived from one specimen sequenced in a study of shared clonotypes between healthy human individuals. This table comes from immunoSEQ multiplex PCR, and its TCRdb copy is limited to in-frame clones, with some not included. The sample holds 950,000 to 1,300,000 clones, about 75% seen once. Material: memory CD4+ T cells sorted from blood. Regarding subset: CD45RA-negative fraction. Receptor source: a man aged 18-30 years in good health.

For this clone: Other DNA sequences from this sample encode an identical CDR3 as well. This chain uses TRBV18 with TRBJ1-5; TRBD1 aligns across 10 bases. Losses at the gene ends were 5 bases for V and 4 bases for J; bases not matched to a gene: 2. Germline V gives CDR1 KGHSH, CDR2 LQKENI. This CDR3 is 14 amino acids long. The CDR3: CASSSGQGNQPQHF. CDR3 in DNA: TGTGCCAGCTCATCGGGACAGGGGAATCAGCCCCAGCATTTT.

This clone was counted between two and nine times. The rearrangement links TRBV30 to TRBJ2-3; 10 positions match TRBD2. Germline V lookup: CDR1 GTSNPN, CDR2 SVGIG (reference sequence). J lost 4 bases, V lost 1 base, and 5 bases had no gene match. The CDR3 has 15 residues. The CDR3 loop reads CAWSGSGRGADTQYF. Written as DNA, the CDR3 is TGTGCCTGGAGTGGGAGCGGGAGGGGGGCAGATACGCAGTATTTT.

This chain uses TRBV10-3 with TRBJ2-3, with TRBD2 matching over 14 bases. V shed 4 bases, J shed 3 bases, and the junction held 3 bases outside the gene matches. This CDR3 comprises 16 residues. Per germline, CDR1 ENHRY and CDR2 SYGVKD. The CDR3 sequence is CAISGTSGGPTDTQYF. CDR3 coding DNA: TGTGCCATCAGTGGGACTAGCGGGGGGCCTACAGATACGCAGTATTTT.

The V gene is TRBV7-8, the J gene TRBJ1-5, with a weak D call TRBD1 (5 bases). The germline V gene has CDR1 SGHVS and CDR2 FQNEAQ. V lost 0 bases to trimming and J lost 6 bases, with 12 bases between them. There are 15 residues in the CDR3. The CDR3 DNA reads TGTGCCAGCAGCTTAGCCGCAGGGAATCGTCAGCCCCAGCATTTT. Translated: CASSLAAGNRQPQHF.

The chain has TRBV2 and TRBJ1-1; D is unclear. Trimming pared 8 bases from V and 1 base from J, leaving 14 bases between. Germline V gene sequence: CDR1 SNHLY, CDR2 FYNNEI. This CDR3 is built from 14 residues. CDR3 nucleotide sequence: TGTGCCAGCGGCCCGACGGGGAAGAACACTGAAGCTTTCTTT. It codes for CASGPTGKNTEAFF.

This sequence joins TRBV6-5 and TRBJ2-7; D is ambiguous. CDR3 length: 13 amino acids. V was trimmed by 5 bases and J by 0 bases, leaving 8 bases between them. Germline-derived CDR1 and CDR2 are MNHEY and SVGAGI. The DNA of the CDR3 is TGTGCCAGCAGTGAGTGGAGCTCCTACGAGCAGTACTTC. Its translation is CASSEWSSYEQYF.

This clone has a handful of counts. The sample contains more than one DNA sequence encoding this CDR3. The chain recombines TRBV6-6 with TRBJ2-7; D gene uncertain. The CDR3 is 13 amino acids. Germline-derived CDR1 and CDR2 are MNHNY and SVGAGI (reference sequence). Trimming removed 2 bases from V and 3 bases from J, with 8 bases in between. The CDR3 loop reads CASSYRADYEQYF. For the CDR3, the DNA is TGTGCCAGCAGTTACCGGGCAGACTACGAGCAGTACTTC.

CDR3 coding DNA: TGTGCCAGCAGTGAAGGGGCCGCACTTCTGGGGGACAGGGTAGTCCACGAGCAGTACTTC. It translates to CASSEGAALLGDRVVHEQYF. J is TRBJ2-7 and V is TRBV6-1; TRBD1 matches at 9 bases. The CDR3 loop spans 20 amino acids. Looked up from germline, CDR1 is MNHNS and CDR2 is SASEGT. Trimming cost V 1 base and J 5 bases; bases outside gene matches: 21.

The V and J genes are TRBV6-5 and TRBJ2-3; weak D call: TRBD2 (6 bases). CDR1 is MNHEY, CDR2 SVGAGI, per germline. CDR3 length: 14 amino acids. V was cut by 5 bases and J by 1 base, with 10 bases left in between. CDR3 sequence: CASSGGRGTDTQYF. Written as DNA, the CDR3 is TGTGCCAGCAGTGGAGGGCGGGGCACAGATACGCAGTATTTT.

This clone was recorded only once. V gene TRBV5-4 combines with J gene TRBJ1-6; perhaps TRBD1 as D (6 bases). V dropped 5 bases and J dropped 7 bases, with 22 bases sitting between them. There are 17 residues in the CDR3. Looked up from germline, CDR1 is SGHNT and CDR2 is YYREEE (reference sequence). CDR3: CASRSGGLGSVNSPLHF. The DNA for the CDR3 is TGTGCCAGCAGATCCGGGGGCCTAGGATCGGTCAATTCACCCCTCCACTTT.

As concerns this clone: Other DNA sequences in the same sample also yield this CDR3. This rearrangement joins TRBV5-1 to TRBJ2-7, with 9 bases aligning to TRBD1. Germline lookup yields CDR1 SGHRS and CDR2 YFSETQ. V lost 4 bases and J lost 0; bases outside the gene matches: 5. The CDR3 is 15 residues long. In nucleotides, the CDR3 is TGCGCCAGCAGCCCGGGACAGGGAAGCTCCTACGAGCAGTACTTC. This encodes CASSPGQGSSYEQYF.